The clone carrying this TCR beta chain was detected once. The sample comes from a study of control samples from healthy donors and cancer patients. The CDR3 totals 13 residues. V dropped 1 base and J dropped 11 bases, with 12 bases sitting between them. CDR1 and CDR2 from the germline V gene are SGHAT and FQNNGV. Repertoires were generated with immunoSEQ multiplex PCR, while TCRdb's copy carries only in-frame clones and drops some. This sample has approximately 100,000 clones; approximately 90% occur once, and the top ten carry over 6.5%. The sequenced material came from blood. The TCR was taken from a man under 40 in good health. The rearrangement uses TRBV11-2 and TRBJ1-5; D unclear. The CDR3 loop reads CASSLVAVGSQHF. In DNA, the CDR3 is TGTGCCAGCAGCTTAGTTGCAGTTGGGTCCCAGCATTTT.